These 12 T cell receptor beta chains came from one sample sequenced in a study of T cells in Graves' hyperthyroidism and ophthalmopathy. TCR beta CDR3 sequences were amplified from RNA transcripts. First-round RT-PCR with HTBI primers amplified the TCR CDR3 region. TCRdb called the multiplex PCR reads again in MiXCR, with one record for every CDR3 protein. The sample has about 480,000 distinct CDR3 sequences, roughly an eighth seen once. Sequenced material: blood. Receptors were obtained from a woman between 18 and 30 years old with Graves' hyperthyroidism.

The chain has TRBV27 and TRBJ2-7; D is unclear. V gave up 0 bases and J gave up 2 bases, with 5 bases separating them. Germline loops: CDR1 MNHEY, CDR2 SMNVEV (reference sequence). CDR3 length: 13 residues. DNA of the CDR3: TGTGCCAGCAGTTTATCGCATGCCTACGAGCAGTACTTC. Encoded protein: CASSLSHAYEQYF.

This clonotype was seen only a few times. This sequence joins TRBV9 and TRBJ2-7; 8 bases line up with TRBD2. Germline CDR1 SGDLS, CDR2 YYNGEE. This CDR3 has 15 amino acids. J lost 3 bases, V lost 4 bases, and 9 bases had no gene match. The CDR3 nucleotides are TGTGCCAGCAGCCCCCGGACTAGCCGAAACTACGAGCAGTACTTC. This codes for CASSPRTSRNYEQYF.

This clonotype has at least ten counts. The chain joins TRBV24-1 to TRBJ2-3; D remains unclear. The germline V gene encodes CDR1 KGHDR and CDR2 SFDVKD. This CDR3 contains 12 residues. V lost 3 bases, J lost 4 bases, and 4 bases lay in between. The CDR3 loop is CATSDGADTQYF. DNA of the CDR3: TGTGCCACCAGTGATGGAGCAGATACGCAGTATTTT.

V is TRBV15 and J is TRBJ2-1; possibly TRBD1 for D (6 bases). Germline lookup yields CDR1 LNHNV and CDR2 YYDKDF (reference sequence). The CDR3 loop spans 14 amino acids. Trimming cost V 1 base and J 10 bases, with 14 bases left between them. The chain's CDR3 is CATSRASRDTEQFF. In nucleotides, the CDR3 is TGTGCCACCAGCAGAGCTTCCCGGGACACCGAGCAGTTCTTC.

Many counts were recorded for this clonotype. This chain joins TRBV3-1 and TRBJ2-3; D is undetermined. The CDR3 has 13 amino acids. Germline lookup yields CDR1 LGHDT and CDR2 YNNKEL (reference sequence). Trimming removed 7 bases from V and 1 base from J, with 9 bases in between. The DNA for the CDR3 is TGTGCCAGCACAGAAGGCGGCACAGATACGCAGTATTTT. Its translation is CASTEGGTDTQYF.

J is TRBJ2-4 and V is TRBV6-1, with 12 bases lining up with TRBD2. The CDR3 contains 16 residues. The germline CDR1 and CDR2 sequences are MNHNS and SASEGT. V trimming: 6 bases; J trimming: 3 bases; junction bases outside the gene matches: 6. The CDR3 bases are TGTGCCAGCAGCCAGGCTAGCGGGAGGGTCAAAAACATTCAGTACTTC. It specifies CASSQASGRVKNIQYF.

Concerning this clonotype itself: One end of the junction varies from germline; a read error may be responsible. The chain recombines TRBV2 with TRBJ2-5; D is perhaps TRBD2 (6 bases). This CDR3 has 14 amino acids. Looked up from germline, CDR1 is SNHLY and CDR2 is FYNNEI. This chain's CDR3 is CASSPRERQGTQYF. DNA for the CDR3: TGTGCCAGCAGCCCCCGGGAGCGGCAAGGGACCCAGTACTTC.

The chain uses TRBV14 and TRBJ1-1; D call uncertain. CDR1 and CDR2 (germline): SGHDN, FVKESK. Deletions cut 1 base from V and 0 bases from J, with 12 bases between. The CDR3 runs to 16 residues. The CDR3 sequence is CASSQGAVRVNTEAFF. The CDR3 DNA is TGTGCCAGCAGCCAAGGGGCAGTACGAGTGAACACTGAAGCTTTCTTT.

This clonotype was seen only a few times. This chain links TRBV4-1 with TRBJ2-3; 8 bases match TRBD2. Germline CDR1 is MGHRA and CDR2 is YSYEKL. The CDR3 is 18 amino acids. J lost 0 bases, V lost 4 bases, and 12 bases had no gene match. CDR3 nucleotides: TGCGCCAGCAGCCTACTACCTTCGACTAGCGCGAGCACAGATACGCAGTATTTT. This gives the protein CASSLLPSTSASTDTQYF.

This clonotype was counted many times. The chain couples TRBV12-3 or TRBV12-4 to TRBJ1-5; TRBD1 agrees at 7 bases. The CDR3 runs 14 residues. The J segment lost 9 bases and the V segment lost 6 bases, leaving 11 bases of the junction unmatched. The CDR3 DNA reads TGTGCCAGCAGCTCGGGACAGAACTCTCGGCCCCAGCATTTT. It encodes CASSSGQNSRPQHF.

This clonotype was seen repeatedly, ten times or more. The chain is built from TRBV20-1 and TRBJ1-4; TRBD1 is a possible D gene (6 bases). Trimming took off 6 bases at V and 0 bases at J, with 17 bases between the two ends. The V gene's germline CDR1 is DFQATT and CDR2 SNEGSKA (reference sequence). The CDR3 sequence is 16 residues long. Here the CDR3 reads CSAQDSSTSTNEKLFF. The CDR3 DNA follows: TGCAGTGCACAGGACAGTTCTACATCAACTAATGAAAAACTGTTTTTT.

The V gene is TRBV12-3 or TRBV12-4, the J gene TRBJ1-2; D is possibly TRBD1 (6 bases). Deletions cut 6 bases from V and 4 bases from J, with 9 bases between. The CDR3 length is 12 residues. CDR3 sequence reads: CASRGASYGYTF. DNA of the CDR3: TGTGCCAGCAGGGGGGCGTCCTATGGCTACACCTTC.